This section outlines one TCR beta chain sequence together with its context. Its target is unknown. This specimen belongs to a study of cytomegalovirus exposure and HLA in healthy donors. Findings of the study overall: Exclusion applied to some V segments, including TRBV6-2 and TRBV6-3, as they were indistinguishable.

Amplification used 60 Vbeta primers and 13 Jbeta primers. Generated by immunoSEQ multiplex PCR, the TCRdb table keeps only in-frame clones and is missing some. The table has approximately 51,000 clones, around 81% seen once. The germline V and J ends were trimmed by 6 bases and 5 bases, with 17 bases remaining between them. The CDR3 is made up of 15 amino acids. Germline lookup yields CDR1 SGHAT and CDR2 FQDESV (reference sequence). This sequence was found in a boy younger than 18 in good health and CMV-seropositive. The sample was PBMCs. The V call is TRBV11-1, the J call TRBJ2-1; D perhaps matches TRBD2 (5 bases). This CDR3 reads CASSGPGSPNNEQFF. The DNA of the CDR3 is TGTGCCAGCAGTGGACCGGGGAGCCCCAACAATGAGCAGTTCTTC. The whole variable domain, remainder taken from reference TRBV11-1 and TRBJ2-1, is EAEVAQSPRYKITEKSQAVAFWCDPISGHATLYWYRQILGQGPELLVQFQDESVVDDSQLPKDRFSAERLKGVDSTLKIQPAELGDSAMYLCASSGPGSPNNEQFFGPGTRLTVL.